These T cell receptor beta chains were read from a single sample in a study of T cell responses to AZD1222 COVID-19 vaccine. Here immunoSEQ multiplex PCR was the method, and the copy in TCRdb shows in-frame clones only, minus some. This sample has 85,000 to 100,000 clones, with approximately 90% found just once. The source material was peripheral blood, sampled on day 0 of AZD1222 vaccination. Every receptor here comes from an adult in good health. Both conserved end residues are part of each CDR3. A D gene is named only where the DNA matches it firmly.

D	V	J	CDR3	DNA
TRBD2	TRBV7-8	TRBJ2-3	CASSPLAGANTDTQYF	TGTGCCAGCAGCCCTCTGGCGGGAGCCAACACAGATACGCAGTATTTT
-	TRBV27	TRBJ1-1	CASNNRVNTEAFF	TGTGCCAGCAACAACCGAGTGAACACTGAAGCTTTCTTT
-	TRBV5-3	TRBJ1-2	CARSLRRGRVRLGYTF	TGTGCCAGAAGCTTGAGGAGGGGCCGGGTTAGGCTTGGCTACACCTTC
-	TRBV29-1	TRBJ1-1	CSAPGLGDTEAFF	TGCAGCGCCCCGGGCCTGGGAGACACTGAAGCTTTCTTT
-	TRBV28	TRBJ1-5	CATSGANSNQPQHF	TGTGCCACCTCGGGGGCCAATAGCAATCAGCCCCAGCATTTT
-	TRBV25-1	TRBJ1-1	CASSDAAGNKAFF	TGTGCCAGCAGTGATGCGGCAGGGAATAAGGCTTTCTTT
-	TRBV9	TRBJ2-7	CASSVGGGRAYEQYF	TGTGCCAGCAGCGTAGGGGGCGGCCGAGCCTACGAGCAGTACTTC
-	TRBV18	TRBJ2-7	CASSPSPTPEQYF	TGTGCCAGCTCACCCTCACCCACACCCGAGCAGTACTTC
-	TRBV10-3	TRBJ1-2	CAIQLRGNYGYTF	TGTGCCATACAGTTGAGGGGTAACTATGGCTACACCTTC
-	TRBV27	TRBJ2-7	CASSLSPRNYEQYF	TGTGCCAGCAGTTTATCGCCGAGAAACTACGAGCAGTACTTC
-	TRBV4-1	TRBJ1-6	CASSLRDSDSPLHF	TGCGCCAGCAGCCTCAGGGATTCGGATTCACCCCTCCACTTT
TRBD1	TRBV7-9	TRBJ1-1	CASSLSGTAAEAFF	TGTGCCAGCAGCTTATCCGGGACAGCCGCTGAAGCTTTCTTT
TRBD2	TRBV15	TRBJ2-1	CATSRDLAVRYNEQFF	TGTGCCACCAGCAGAGACCTAGCGGTACGATACAATGAGCAGTTCTTC
TRBD2	TRBV5-1	TRBJ2-7	CASSSGGTSGYEQYF	TGCGCCAGCAGCTCGGGGGGGACTAGCGGATACGAGCAGTACTTC